The clone carrying this T cell receptor beta chain was counted at least ten times. As yet, its antigen is unknown. This record belongs to a study of early T cells in non-severe SARS-CoV-2 infection. Study in general: Sequencing targeted bulk RNA from unsorted whole blood, leaving chains unpaired. Findings and caveats of the study: VDJdb-based annotation leaned toward anti-spike CD8 responses and missed private and CD4 specificities.

Molecules of cDNA were individually given unique molecular identifiers that were attached to them. Using its own MiXCR run on the 5' RACE reads, TCRdb lists one record per CDR3 protein. The repertoire holds about 100,000 distinct CDR3 sequences, around 10% seen once, with 3% to 3.5% in the top ten. Per the germline V gene, CDR1 is SGHDN and CDR2 is FVKESK. The CDR3 covers 12 residues. V lost 4 bases to trimming and J lost 2 bases, with 5 bases between them. The genes are TRBV14 and TRBJ1-1; no clear D gene. The receptor comes from an adult who was a healthcare worker with PCR-confirmed SARS-CoV-2 infection or an uninfected control (not recorded which). Sequenced material: whole blood. CDR3 residues: CASSRTNTEAFF. CDR3 bases: TGTGCCAGCAGCCGAACTAACACTGAAGCTTTCTTT.